This TCR beta chain stems from a study of T-cell reconstitution after alpha-beta-depleted transplantation in children. Overall study findings and caveats: Newly generated T cells supplied most T-cell counts and diversity one year post-transplant. Roughly two months post-transplant, alpha-beta T cells reportedly originated from several hundred graft clones that had expanded.

The germline V and J ends were trimmed by 3 bases and 7 bases, with 23 bases remaining between them. CDR1 DFQATT and CDR2 SNEGSKA come from the germline V gene (reference sequence). The CDR3 has 16 amino acids. A TCRbeta library incorporating unique molecular identifiers was prepared. TCRdb used MiXCR to reprocess the PCR reads, holding one entry per CDR3 protein. The table records under 750,000 distinct CDR3 sequences, more than 20% of them present only once. Note on this clonotype: Antigen specificity is unknown.

The chain combines TRBV20-1 with TRBJ2-3; the D call may be TRBD1 or TRBD2 (5 bases each). The sample consisted of PBMCs, mostly from graft donor cells, taken 360 days after TCRalphabeta/CD19-depleted stem cell transplant. The clonotype originates from a boy under two years old who had a stem cell transplant for acute myeloid leukemia, so the T cells may come from the graft donor. CDR3 in DNA: TGCAGTGCTAGGAGGGGCCTGCTCCAGGACACGAATACGCAGTATTTT. It yields the protein CSARRGLLQDTNTQYF.